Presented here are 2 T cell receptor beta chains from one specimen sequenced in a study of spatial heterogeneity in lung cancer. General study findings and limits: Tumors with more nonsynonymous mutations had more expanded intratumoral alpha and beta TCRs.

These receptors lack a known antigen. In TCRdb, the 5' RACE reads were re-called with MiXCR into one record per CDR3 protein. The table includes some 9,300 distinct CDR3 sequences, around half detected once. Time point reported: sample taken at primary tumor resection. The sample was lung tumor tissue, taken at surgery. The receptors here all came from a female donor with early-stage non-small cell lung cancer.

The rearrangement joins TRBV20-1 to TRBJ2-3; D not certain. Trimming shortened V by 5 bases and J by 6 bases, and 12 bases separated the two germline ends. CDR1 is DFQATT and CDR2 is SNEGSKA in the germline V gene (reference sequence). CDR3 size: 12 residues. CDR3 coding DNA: TGCAGTGCTTATAATCGGTTCGATACGCAGTATTTT. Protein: CSAYNRFDTQYF.

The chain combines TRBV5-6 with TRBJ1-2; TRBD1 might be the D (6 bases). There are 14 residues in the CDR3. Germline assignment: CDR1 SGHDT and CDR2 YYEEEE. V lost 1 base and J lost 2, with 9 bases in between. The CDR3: CASSLTGRNYGYTF. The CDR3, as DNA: TGTGCCAGCAGCTTGACAGGGAGAAACTATGGCTACACCTTC.